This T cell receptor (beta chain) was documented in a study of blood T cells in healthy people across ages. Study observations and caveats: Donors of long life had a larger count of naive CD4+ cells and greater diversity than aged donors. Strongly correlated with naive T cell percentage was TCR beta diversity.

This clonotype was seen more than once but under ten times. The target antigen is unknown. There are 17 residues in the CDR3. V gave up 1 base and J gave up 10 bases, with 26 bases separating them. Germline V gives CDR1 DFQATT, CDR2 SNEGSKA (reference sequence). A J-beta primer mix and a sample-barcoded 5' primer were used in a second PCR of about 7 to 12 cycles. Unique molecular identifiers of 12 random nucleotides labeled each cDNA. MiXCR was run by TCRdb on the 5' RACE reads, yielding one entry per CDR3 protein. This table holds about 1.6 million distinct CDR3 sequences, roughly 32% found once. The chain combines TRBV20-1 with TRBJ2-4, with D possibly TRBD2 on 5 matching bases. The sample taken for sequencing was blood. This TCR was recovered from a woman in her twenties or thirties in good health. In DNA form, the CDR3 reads TGCAGTGCTAGAGTCCCACGCCGGGGAGCCGATTGGGTTATTCAGTACTTC. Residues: CSARVPRRGADWVIQYF.